The present entry profiles one T cell receptor (beta chain) with its context. Its antigen is as yet unknown. The data derive from a study of cytomegalovirus exposure and HLA in healthy donors. Points from the study as a whole: A later analysis linked a missense variant in DCLRE1C to the trimming of TCR beta V and J genes. For most TCR sequences rarity was the rule, although some public TCRs occurred in many donors. Later analysis placed DRB1 highest and HLA-C lowest in TCR association rates, which differed by HLA locus.

The PCR was carried out with 60 Vbeta primers and 13 Jbeta primers. Under the authors' procedure: Roughly 10 million shared chains were among around 80 million unique TCR beta chains counted in a later analysis. Generated by immunoSEQ multiplex PCR, the TCRdb table keeps only in-frame clones and is missing some. V and J calls and clone size are those listed in that table; D and trimming were worked out from the DNA. Among some 120,000 clones listed, roughly 62% were seen once. CDR1 and CDR2 from the germline V gene are LNHDA and SQIVND (reference sequence). The CDR3 contains 15 residues. Germline trimming cut 6 bases from V and 3 bases from J; bases unmatched to any gene: 7.

Specimen: PBMCs. The TCR sequence derives from a man aged 30 to 45 in good health and CMV-seropositive. V gene TRBV19 combines with J gene TRBJ2-7, with TRBD1 matching over 11 bases. The DNA of the CDR3 is TGTGCCAGTAGCCCGACAGGGACAGGGGGCTACGAGCAGTACTTC. This encodes CASSPTGTGGYEQYF.